This TCR beta chain derives from a study of vaccination and CD4 T cells after COVID-19. Note on this clonotype: Its antigen is as yet unknown.

Per germline, CDR1 MNHEY and CDR2 SMNVEV (reference sequence). The CDR3 is 17 residues long. V dropped 5 bases and J dropped 3; count of bases not matched to a gene: 11. Regarding the study as a whole: From approximately 23 to 38, the median of SARS-CoV-2-reactive clonotypes rose without reaching significance. For convalescent patients, 304 of the 307 vaccine-specific clones analyzed were classified as spike mono-reactive.

The Oncomine TCR Beta short-read assay was what sequenced the DNA obtained from cultured CD4+ T cells. One entry per CDR3 protein, called by TCRdb with MiXCR from the PCR reads. The sample has thousands of distinct CDR3 sequences, approximately 71% seen once. Described treatment: roughly 10-day PBMC culture with coronavirus spike peptide pools or control peptides (ViraFEST assay). All positive PCR tests were dated between March and December 2020, predating US Alpha, Beta and Delta variants. The TCR comes from a human donor who had recovered from COVID-19. The V gene is TRBV27, the J gene TRBJ2-2, with 8 bases that match TRBD2. Sequenced material: CD4+ T cells from blood, cultured in vitro, taken before SARS-CoV-2 vaccination. The CDR3 sequence is CASSVHYSGKYTGELFF. The CDR3 DNA sequence: TGTGCCAGCAGTGTCCATTATAGCGGGAAGTACACCGGGGAGCTGTTTTTT.